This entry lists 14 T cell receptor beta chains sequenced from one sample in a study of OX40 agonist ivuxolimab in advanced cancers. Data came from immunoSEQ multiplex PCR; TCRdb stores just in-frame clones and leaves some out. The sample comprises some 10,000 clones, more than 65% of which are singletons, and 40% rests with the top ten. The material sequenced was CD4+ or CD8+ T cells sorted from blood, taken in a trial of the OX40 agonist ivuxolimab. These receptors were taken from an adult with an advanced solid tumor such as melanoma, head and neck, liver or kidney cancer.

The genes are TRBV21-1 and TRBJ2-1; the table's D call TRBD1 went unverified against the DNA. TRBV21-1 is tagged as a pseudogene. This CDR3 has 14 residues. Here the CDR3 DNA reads TGTGCCAGCAGCGATCCGGGACAGGGACATGAGCAGTTCTTC. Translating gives CASSDPGQGHEQFF.

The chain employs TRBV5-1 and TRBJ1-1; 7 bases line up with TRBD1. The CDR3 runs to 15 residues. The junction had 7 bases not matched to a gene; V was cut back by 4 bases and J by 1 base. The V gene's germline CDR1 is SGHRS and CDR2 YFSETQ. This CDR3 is CASSPLQGSNTEAFF. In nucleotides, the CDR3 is TGCGCCAGCAGCCCTTTACAGGGGTCGAACACTGAAGCTTTCTTT.

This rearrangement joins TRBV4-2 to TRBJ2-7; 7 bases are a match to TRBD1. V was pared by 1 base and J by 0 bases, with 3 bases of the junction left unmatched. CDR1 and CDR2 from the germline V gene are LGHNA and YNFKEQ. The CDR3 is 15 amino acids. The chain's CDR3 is CASSQGQGSSYEQYF. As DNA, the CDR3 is TGTGCCAGCAGCCAAGGACAGGGAAGCTCCTACGAGCAGTACTTC.

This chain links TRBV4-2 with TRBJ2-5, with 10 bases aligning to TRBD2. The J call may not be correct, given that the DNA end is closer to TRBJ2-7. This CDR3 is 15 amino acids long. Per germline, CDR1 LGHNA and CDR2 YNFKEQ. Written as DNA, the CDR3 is TGTGCCAGCAGCCAAACTAGCGGGGTCGCCTACGAGCAGTACTTC. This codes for CASSQTSGVAYEQYF.

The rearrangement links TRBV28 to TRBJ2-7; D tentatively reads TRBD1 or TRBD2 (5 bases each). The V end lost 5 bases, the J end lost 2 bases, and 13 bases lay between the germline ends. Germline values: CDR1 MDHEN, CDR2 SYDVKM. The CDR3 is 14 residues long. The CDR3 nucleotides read TGTGCCAGCAGTGCTACTCTGGGGGCCTACGAGCAGTACTTC. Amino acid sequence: CASSATLGAYEQYF.

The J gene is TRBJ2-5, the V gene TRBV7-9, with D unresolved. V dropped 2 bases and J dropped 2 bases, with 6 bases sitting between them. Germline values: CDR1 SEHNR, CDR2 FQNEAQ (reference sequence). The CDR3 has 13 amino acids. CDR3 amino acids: CASSLQIQETQYF. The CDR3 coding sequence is TGTGCCAGCAGCTTACAAATACAAGAGACCCAGTACTTC.

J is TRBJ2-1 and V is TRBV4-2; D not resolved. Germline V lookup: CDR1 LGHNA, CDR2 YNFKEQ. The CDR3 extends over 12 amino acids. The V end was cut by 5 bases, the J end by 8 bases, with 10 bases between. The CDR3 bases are TGTGCCAGCAGCGCCCTGAGGCATGAGCAGTTCTTC. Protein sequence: CASSALRHEQFF.

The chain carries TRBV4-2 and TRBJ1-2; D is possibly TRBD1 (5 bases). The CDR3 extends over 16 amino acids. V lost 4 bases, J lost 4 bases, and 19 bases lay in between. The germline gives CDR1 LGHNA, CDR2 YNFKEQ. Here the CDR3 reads CASSPPLGPGGYGYTF. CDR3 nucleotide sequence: TGTGCCAGCAGCCCTCCTCTGGGACCGGGCGGCTATGGCTACACCTTC.

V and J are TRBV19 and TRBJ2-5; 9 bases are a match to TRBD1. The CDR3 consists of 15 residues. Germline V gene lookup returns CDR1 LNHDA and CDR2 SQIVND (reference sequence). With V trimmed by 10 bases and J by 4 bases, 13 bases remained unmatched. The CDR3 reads CATCFRDRAGETQYF. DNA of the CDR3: TGTGCCACCTGCTTCCGGGACAGGGCCGGAGAGACCCAGTACTTC. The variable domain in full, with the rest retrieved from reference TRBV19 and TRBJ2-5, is DGGITQSPKYLFRKEGQNVTLSCEQNLNHDAMYWYRQDPGQGLRLIYYSQIVNDFQKGDIAEGYSVSREKKESFPLTVTSAQKNPTAFYLCATCFRDRAGETQYFGPGTRLLVL.

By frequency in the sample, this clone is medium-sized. CDR3 protein: CASSESGTGYQPQHF. The CDR3 region has the DNA TGTGCCAGCAGTGAATCCGGGACAGGGTATCAGCCCCAGCATTTT. The rearrangement joins TRBV6-1 to TRBJ1-5; 9 bases fit TRBD1. V lost 2 bases to trimming and J lost 5 bases; unmatched junction nucleotides: 4. Looked up from germline, CDR1 is MNHNS and CDR2 is SASEGT. The CDR3 spans 15 residues.

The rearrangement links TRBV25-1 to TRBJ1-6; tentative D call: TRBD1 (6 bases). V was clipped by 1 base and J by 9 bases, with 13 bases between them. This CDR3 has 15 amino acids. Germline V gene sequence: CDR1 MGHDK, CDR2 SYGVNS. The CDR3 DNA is TGTGCCAGCAGTGAATTAAACAGGGAGGTTTCACCCCTCCACTTT. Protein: CASSELNREVSPLHF.

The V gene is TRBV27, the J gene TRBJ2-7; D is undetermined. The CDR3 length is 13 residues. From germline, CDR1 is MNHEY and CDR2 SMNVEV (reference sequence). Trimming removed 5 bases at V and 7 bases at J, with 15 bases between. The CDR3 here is CASSPATALEQYF. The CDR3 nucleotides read TGTGCCAGCAGTCCCGCCACCGCCTTAGAGCAGTACTTC.

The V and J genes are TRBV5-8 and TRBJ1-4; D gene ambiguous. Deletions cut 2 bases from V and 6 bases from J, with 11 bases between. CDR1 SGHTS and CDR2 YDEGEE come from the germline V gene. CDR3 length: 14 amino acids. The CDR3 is CASSFGVLHEKLFF. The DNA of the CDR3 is TGTGCCAGCAGCTTCGGGGTCTTGCATGAAAAACTGTTTTTT.

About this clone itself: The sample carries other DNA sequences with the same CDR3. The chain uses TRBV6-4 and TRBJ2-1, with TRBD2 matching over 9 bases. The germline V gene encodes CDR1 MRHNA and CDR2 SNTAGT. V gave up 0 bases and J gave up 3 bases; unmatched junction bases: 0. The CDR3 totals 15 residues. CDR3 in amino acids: CASSDSSGSYNEQFF. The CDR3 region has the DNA TGTGCCAGCAGTGACTCTAGCGGGAGCTACAATGAGCAGTTCTTC.